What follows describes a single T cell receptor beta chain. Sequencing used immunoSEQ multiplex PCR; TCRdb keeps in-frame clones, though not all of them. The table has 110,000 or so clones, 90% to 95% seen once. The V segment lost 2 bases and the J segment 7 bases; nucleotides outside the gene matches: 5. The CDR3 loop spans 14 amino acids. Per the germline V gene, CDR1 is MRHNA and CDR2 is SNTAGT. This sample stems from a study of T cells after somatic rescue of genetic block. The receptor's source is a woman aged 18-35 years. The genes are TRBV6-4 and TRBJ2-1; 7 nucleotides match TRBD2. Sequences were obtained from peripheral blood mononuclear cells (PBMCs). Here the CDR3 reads CASSDGGGGNEQFF. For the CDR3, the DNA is TGTGCCAGCAGTGACGGCGGGGGTGGTAATGAGCAGTTCTTC.